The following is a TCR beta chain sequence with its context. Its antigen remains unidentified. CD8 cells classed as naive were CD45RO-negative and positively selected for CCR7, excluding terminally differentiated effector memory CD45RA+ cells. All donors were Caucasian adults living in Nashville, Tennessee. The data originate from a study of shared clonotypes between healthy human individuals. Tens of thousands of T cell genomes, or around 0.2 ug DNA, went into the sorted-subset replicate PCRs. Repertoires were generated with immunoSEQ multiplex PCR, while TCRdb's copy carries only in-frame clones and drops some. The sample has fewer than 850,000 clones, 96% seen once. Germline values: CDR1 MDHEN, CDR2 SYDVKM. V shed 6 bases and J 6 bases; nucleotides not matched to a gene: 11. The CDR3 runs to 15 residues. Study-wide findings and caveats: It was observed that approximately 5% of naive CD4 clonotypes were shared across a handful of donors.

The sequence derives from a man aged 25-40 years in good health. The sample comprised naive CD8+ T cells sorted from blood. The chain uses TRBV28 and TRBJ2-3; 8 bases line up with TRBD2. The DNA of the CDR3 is TGTGCCAGCAGCCCCCGTGCGGGAGGACGCGATACGCAGTATTTT. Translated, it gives CASSPRAGGRDTQYF.